Reported below is one TCR beta chain. The time point here: pretreatment peripheral blood. The data were obtained in a study of PD-L1 blockade in urothelial cancer. Whole-study context: Bladder-origin urothelial cancer in males described twenty-five of the 29 patients. Each participant's history included 0 to 3 prior chemotherapy regimens. Samples of blood were analyzed 3 weeks (second dose) and 6 weeks after treatment start.

The protocol was immunoSEQ multiplex PCR, while the TCRdb copy is restricted to in-frame clones and leaves out a portion. In the table there are more than 90,000 clones, around nine tenths of which are singletons. CDR3 size: 13 residues. Germline-derived CDR1 and CDR2 are SQVTM and ANQGSEA. V trimming: 6 bases; J trimming: 8 bases; junction bases outside the gene matches: 8. The sequencing used PBMCs, collected around atezolizumab (anti-PD-L1) treatment. The chain is built from TRBV29-1 and TRBJ1-4, with 8 bases lining up with TRBD1. This TCR was sampled from a man aged 55-75 years with urothelial cancer. The CDR3 coding sequence is TGCAGCGTCGAGGACAGGGCGTCAGAAAAACTGTTTTTT. Protein: CSVEDRASEKLFF.